The count of the clone carrying this T cell receptor (beta chain) is one. These data originate in a study of blood T cell repertoires in COVID-19. Study background: COVID-19 samples collected from the United States, Italy and Spain covered acute and convalescent phases. From T cells, B-cell-depleted T cells, or PBMCs came the material, which was cDNA or gDNA.

The CDR3 loop spans 15 amino acids. V shed 2 bases and J shed 1 base, with 12 bases lying between them. The germline V gene encodes CDR1 LGHNA and CDR2 YSLEER. Authors' analysis steps: Reference gene primer amplification gave nucleated cell count estimates. Method: immunoSEQ multiplex PCR; TCRdb's copy keeps in-frame clones and lacks some. V and J calls and clone size are copied from that table; D and trimming were computed from the DNA. The table shows about 170,000 clones, with approximately 91% occurring only once. Seattle's cohort entered during active infection and was followed longitudinally. This chain uses TRBV4-3 with TRBJ2-7; possibly TRBD2 for D (5 bases). Sequencing was done on a sample of peripheral blood. The TCR was taken from a young man with COVID-19, enrolled during active disease. CDR3 in DNA: TGCGCCAGCAGCCAATTTCCACGGACTTCCTACGAGCAGTACTTC. Amino acids: CASSQFPRTSYEQYF.